This T cell receptor (beta chain) derives from a study of regulatory T cells in long-lasting Graves disease. CDR3 length: 14 residues. The germline V gene encodes CDR1 DFQATT and CDR2 SNEGSKA (reference sequence). Study conclusions and caveats: Newly diagnosed Graves' patients had higher TCR diversity than persistent ones.

Arm-PCR of CDR3 regions and iRepertoire HTBI primers were used to build TCR beta libraries. From the multiplex PCR reads, TCRdb called clonotypes with MiXCR, one entry per CDR3 protein. The table shows approximately 460,000 distinct CDR3 sequences, with 15% to 20% occurring only once. This clonotype has a handful of counts. Antigen unknown. A junction end diverges from the germline sequence, so it may reflect a read error. The time point denotes: newly diagnosed GD, antithyroid drugs for less than 3 months. RNA extracted from PBMCs served as the sequencing template. These data also featured in a second study, about T cells in Graves' hyperthyroidism and ophthalmopathy. That paper states: Hyperthyroidism of Graves' type that showed no ophthalmopathy progression within 18 months was stable. The hyperthyroidism was newly diagnosed and had lasted under 2 months; the patients were aged 18 to 65.

The TCR comes from a woman aged 25-40 years with Graves disease. Sample: peripheral blood mononuclear cells (PBMCs), taken at new diagnosis, from a patient treated with antithyroid drugs. The chain carries TRBV20-1 and TRBJ2-5, with TRBD2 matching over 14 bases. Here the CDR3 DNA reads TGCAGTGCTAGGGGACTAGCGGGAGTTGAGACCCGGTACTTC. It encodes CSARGLAGVETRYF.